Listed here are 2 T cell receptor beta chains from one sample, sequenced in a study of identical twins (dated by TCRdb to between 2015 and 2016). Library creation used 5' RACE. These reads were obtained on an Illumina HiSeq 2000. Through fastp at Q25 and MiXCR, TCRdb rebuilt clones from the public reads, retaining in-frame beta chains. Rows with one shared CDR3 protein collapse into an entry with the most common genes and DNA. The sample profile shows under 1 million distinct CDR3 sequences; 9% to 15% of them were found once. Jointly, the top ten make up roughly 1.5% of the sample. The data were also submitted as part of a second study, on yellow fever vaccine responses in identical twins.

Sequenced material: PBMCs. Receptor source: a woman under 30 in good health.

Many counts were recorded for this clonotype. The chain uses TRBV5-1 and TRBJ2-2; 10 nucleotides match TRBD2. The V gene's germline CDR1 is SGHRS and CDR2 YFSETQ. This CDR3 has 17 amino acids. V lost 2 bases and J lost 4; bases outside the gene matches: 8. The CDR3 nucleotides are TGCGCCAGCAGCTTCGGACTCCTAGCGGGAGTCACCGGGGAGCTGTTTTTT. It specifies CASSFGLLAGVTGELFF.

The chain combines TRBV5-1 with TRBJ2-6; D is possibly TRBD1 (5 bases). Germline V gene sequence: CDR1 SGHRS, CDR2 YFSETQ. CDR3 length: 15 amino acids. Trimming removed 0 bases at V and 6 bases at J, with 10 bases between. CDR3 bases: TGCGCCAGCAGCTTGGCAGGGATACAGGCCAACGTCCTGACTTTC. This sequence encodes CASSLAGIQANVLTF.